These 8 T cell receptor beta chains share one sample of origin, sequenced in a study of blood T cell repertoires in COVID-19. Sequencing was performed with immunoSEQ multiplex PCR; in TCRdb, only in-frame clones are kept and a portion is missing. Altogether 110,000 or so clones are present, 85% being singletons, with the ten largest covering 10% to 15%. Material for sequencing was peripheral blood. The source is a human donor in a cohort sampled during active COVID-19.

The genes are TRBV19 and TRBJ1-2, with D possibly being TRBD1 (5 bases). V lost 3 bases and J lost 4, with 12 bases in between. Per the germline V gene, CDR1 is LNHDA and CDR2 is SQIVND (reference sequence). The CDR3 is made up of 14 amino acids. The CDR3 DNA reads as TGTGCCAGTAGTATGGAGGGGCAGCGCTATGGCTACACCTTC. Its translation is CASSMEGQRYGYTF.

V usage is TRBV28 and J usage is TRBJ1-5; D gene uncertain. CDR3 length: 16 residues. Trimming removed 4 bases at V and 8 bases at J, with 21 bases between. In germline, CDR1 is MDHEN, CDR2 SYDVKM. CDR3 loop: CASSSSRGPNEKPQHF. The CDR3 nucleotides are TGTGCCAGCAGTTCGTCCCGCGGCCCTAACGAAAAGCCCCAGCATTTT. Full variable domain (outside the CDR3, taken from reference TRBV28 and TRBJ1-5): DVKVTQSSRYLVKRTGEKVFLECVQDMDHENMFWYRQDPGLGLRLIYFSYDVKMKEKGDIPEGYSVSREKKERFSLILESASTNQTSMYLCASSSSRGPNEKPQHFGDGTRLSIL.

This chain joins TRBV15 and TRBJ2-3; possibly TRBD2 for D (5 bases). The germline V and J ends were trimmed by 7 bases and 0 bases, with 11 bases remaining between them. From germline, CDR1 is LNHNV and CDR2 YYDKDF (reference sequence). The CDR3 has 14 residues. The CDR3 DNA reads TGTGCCACCACCAAGAGGACTAGCACAGATACGCAGTATTTT. It codes for CATTKRTSTDTQYF. Looking up the rest from reference TRBV15 and TRBJ2-3 gives the full variable domain: DAMVIQNPRYQVTQFGKPVTLSCSQTLNHNVMYWYQQKSSQAPKLLFHYYDKDFNNEADTPDNFQSRRPNTSFCFLDIRSPGLGDTAMYLCATTKRTSTDTQYFGPGTRLTVL.

The V and J genes are TRBV5-1 and TRBJ2-2, with D hard to call. Germline CDR1 reads SGHRS; CDR2 reads YFSETQ. The CDR3 length is 14 residues. V was trimmed by 0 bases and J by 1 base, leaving 4 bases between them. CDR3 residues: CASSLDRNTGELFF. In DNA, the CDR3 is TGCGCCAGCAGCTTGGATAGGAACACCGGGGAGCTGTTTTTT.

The chain links TRBV28 to TRBJ1-5; 11 nucleotides agree with TRBD1. Germline trimming cut 6 bases from V and 7 bases from J; bases unmatched to any gene: 8. Germline values: CDR1 MDHEN, CDR2 SYDVKM. The length of the CDR3 is 15 residues. This chain's CDR3 is CASSPRTGGTQPQHF. The CDR3 DNA follows: TGTGCCAGCAGCCCCCGGACAGGGGGCACCCAGCCCCAGCATTTT.

This clone was counted between two and nine times. The chain uses TRBV29-1 and TRBJ1-1; D is unclear. From germline, CDR1 is SQVTM and CDR2 ANQGSEA. The CDR3 loop spans 12 amino acids. The germline V and J ends were trimmed by 4 bases and 1 base, with 7 bases remaining between them. The CDR3 spells CSVATGNTEAFF. DNA of the CDR3: TGCAGCGTTGCGACGGGGAACACTGAAGCTTTCTTT.

The V and J genes are TRBV20-1 and TRBJ1-6; D ambiguous. The CDR3 is 11 residues long. Germline assignment: CDR1 DFQATT and CDR2 SNEGSKA (reference sequence). The V end lost 5 bases, the J end lost 9 bases, and 8 bases lay between the germline ends. CDR3 sequence reads: CSAGGLSPLHF. The CDR3 bases are TGCAGTGCTGGAGGTCTTTCACCCCTCCACTTT.

The chain recombines TRBV19 with TRBJ1-1, with D maybe TRBD1 (6 bases). CDR1 is LNHDA and CDR2 is SQIVND in the germline V gene (reference sequence). V lost 6 bases and J 1 base, leaving 18 bases between the germline ends. CDR3 length equals 16 residues. CDR3 region: CASRFPGQKGNTEAFF. CDR3 in DNA: TGTGCCAGTAGATTCCCGGGACAAAAGGGGAACACTGAAGCTTTCTTT.